This record covers a single T cell receptor beta chain. The antigen is undetermined. Different DNA sequences within this sample yield the same CDR3. Assay used: immunoSEQ multiplex PCR; TCRdb lists only in-frame clones, some missing. Here the sample spans 200,000 to 300,000 clones, about 90% being singletons. The sample comes from a study of cytomegalovirus exposure and HLA in healthy donors. Study conclusions and caveats: Across donors, most TCRs were seen rarely, yet some public ones were widespread.

The donors were part of the validation cohort of some 120 subjects. That cohort was separate from the first cohort, which comprised about 670 subjects. V shed 2 bases, J shed 5 bases, and the junction held 5 bases outside the gene matches. The V gene's germline CDR1 is MNHEY and CDR2 SMNVEV (reference sequence). The CDR3 length is 15 residues. This chain connects TRBV27 to TRBJ2-5, with 10 bases aligning to TRBD2. The source is a woman in her twenties or thirties in good health and CMV-seronegative. Sequencing input: PBMCs. CDR3 DNA: TGTGCCAGCAGTTTACTAGCGGGAGTAGGGGAGACCCAGTACTTC. The encoded protein is CASSLLAGVGETQYF.